This record looks at one T cell receptor (beta chain) sequence and its context. Its specificity is not known. A junction end diverges from the germline sequence, so it may reflect a read error. The use of a sample-barcoded 5' primer and a J-beta primer mix characterized a second PCR of roughly 7 to 12 cycles. TCRdb called the 5' RACE reads again in MiXCR, with one record for every CDR3 protein. The data show around 1,500,000 distinct CDR3 sequences, roughly 30% seen once. These data come from a study of blood T cells in healthy people across ages. The germline V gene has CDR1 MNHEY and CDR2 SVGEGT. The CDR3 covers 16 residues. Findings of the study overall: The fall in TCR beta diversity per million T cells was roughly linear with age. Both naive CD4+ cell counts and diversity were greater in long-lived donors than in aged donors.

The sequenced material came from blood. This TCR derives from a woman in her twenties or thirties in good health. The chain is built from TRBV6-2 or TRBV6-3 and TRBJ2-7, with TRBD2 matching over 8 bases. The CDR3 protein is CASSYSIQRESCEQYF. CDR3 in DNA: TGTGCCAGCAGTTACTCGATCCAGCGGGAGTCCTGCGAGCAGTACTTC.